The rows below give T cell receptor beta chains drawn from one sample of a study of shared clonotypes between healthy human individuals. The protocol was immunoSEQ multiplex PCR, while the TCRdb copy is restricted to in-frame clones and leaves out a portion. The data show some 1,100,000 clones, 75% to 85% seen once. Sequencing input: memory CD4+ T cells from PBMCs. These receptor sequences come from a man aged 18 to 29 in good health. Some clones in this sample may be carry-over from other donors' samples. CDR3s include the opening cysteine and the closing phenylalanine or tryptophan. D genes are given only for firm matches. Part of the rows lack a size; the others show once, few, many or a class for expanded clones.

CDR3 protein,CDR3 DNA,V gene,J gene,D gene,clone size
CASSLGEQPRNTIYF,TGCGCCAGCAGCTTGGGGGAACAGCCAAGGAACACCATATATTTT,TRBV5-1,TRBJ1-3,.,few
CASSPWGVLNTEAFF,TGTGCCAGCAGCCCCTGGGGGGTTTTGAACACTGAAGCTTTCTTT,TRBV5-4,TRBJ1-1,.,.
CASSPSFLQLLGKGSYNEQFF,TGTGCCAGCAGTCCAAGTTTCCTCCAATTATTGGGCAAGGGATCCTACAATGAGCAGTTCTTC,TRBV28,TRBJ2-1,.,.
CASSLAGRSNGYTF,TGTGCCAGCAGCCTAGCAGGGCGATCCAATGGCTACACCTTC,TRBV28,TRBJ1-2,.,few
CASSLGYSYEQYF,TGTGCCAGCAGCTTAGGGTACTCCTACGAGCAGTACTTC,TRBV7-3,TRBJ2-7,.,few
CASRRGIAGGPEELFF,TGTGCCAGCCGGAGAGGTATAGCGGGAGGGCCGGAGGAGCTGTTTTTT,TRBV7-9,TRBJ2-2,TRBD2,once
CASSSRGADTQYF,TGTGCCAGCAGCTCACGGGGGGCAGATACGCAGTATTTT,TRBV7-3,TRBJ2-3,TRBD2,many
CASSLTSAGRLREQFF,TGTGCCAGCAGTTTAACGTCGGCGGGTCGATTGAGGGAGCAGTTCTTC,TRBV27,TRBJ2-1,.,.
CASSVGLKTSGSWGAQETQYF,TGTGCCAGCAGCGTAGGATTAAAGACTAGCGGGAGCTGGGGGGCACAAGAGACCCAGTACTTC,TRBV9,TRBJ2-5,TRBD2,few
CASSQGLADSGNTIYF,TGTGCCAGCTCACAGGGACTCGCGGACTCTGGAAACACCATATATTTT,TRBV18,TRBJ1-3,.,.
CASSLSVTSGRGDF,TGTGCCAGCAGCTTGTCAGTGACTAGCGGGAGGGGGGACTTC,TRBV11-2,TRBJ2-5,TRBD2,once
CASSPLGGRSLTGELFF,TGTGCCAGCAGCCCCCTCGGGGGGAGGAGCCTCACCGGGGAGCTGTTTTTT,TRBV5-6,TRBJ2-2,TRBD2,.
CASRAGGTGELFF,TGTGCCAGCAGGGCAGGGGGGACCGGGGAGCTGTTTTTT,TRBV28,TRBJ2-2,.,.
CASSPSRAAETQYF,TGTGCCAGCAGCCCGAGCAGGGCGGCGGAGACCCAGTACTTC,TRBV7-2,TRBJ2-5,.,.
CASSPRGTSGNEQFF,TGTGCCAGCTCACCTCGCGGGACTAGCGGCAATGAGCAGTTCTTC,TRBV18,TRBJ2-1,TRBD2,.
CASSVRAGLAGAYEQYF,TGTGCCAGCAGCGTACGGGCCGGACTAGCGGGGGCCTACGAGCAGTACTTC,TRBV9,TRBJ2-7,TRBD2,.
CASSARINEQFF,TGTGCCAGCAGCGCGCGAATCAATGAGCAGTTCTTC,TRBV6-6,TRBJ2-1,.,.
CASSLRGPETQYF,TGTGCCAGCAGTTTAAGAGGTCCAGAGACCCAGTACTTC,TRBV28,TRBJ2-5,.,.
CSVERRLASNEQFF,TGCAGCGTTGAGCGGCGACTAGCTTCCAATGAGCAGTTCTTC,TRBV29-1,TRBJ2-1,TRBD2,.
CASSHVGGTSVSEQFF,TGTGCCAGCAGCCATGTGGGAGGGACTAGCGTGAGTGAGCAGTTCTTC,TRBV7-3,TRBJ2-1,TRBD2,.
CAWSGTGTEAFF,TGTGCCTGGAGTGGGACAGGGACTGAAGCTTTCTTT,TRBV30,TRBJ1-1,TRBD1,many
CASSYLLAGGGTDTQYF,TGTGCCAGCAGCTACCTACTAGCGGGAGGGGGCACAGATACGCAGTATTTT,TRBV5-4,TRBJ2-3,TRBD2,.
CASSTAGTGGDYGYTF,TGCGCCAGCAGCACCGCAGGGACAGGGGGCGACTATGGCTACACCTTC,TRBV5-1,TRBJ1-2,TRBD1,.